The 29 T cell receptor beta chains given below trace back to one sample, sequenced in a study of early T cells in non-severe SARS-CoV-2 infection. One entry per CDR3 protein results from TCRdb running MiXCR on the 5' RACE reads. The table lists more than 80,000 distinct CDR3 sequences, about 13% of them singletons, with over 1.2% in the top ten. Sample: whole blood. The receptors here all came from an adult who was a healthcare worker with PCR-confirmed SARS-CoV-2 infection or an uninfected control (not recorded which).

The J gene is TRBJ1-5, the V gene TRBV23-1, with a weak D call TRBD1 (5 bases). TRBV23-1 is filed as an ORF, its function uncertain. This CDR3 has 18 residues. Trimming removed 0 bases from V and 5 bases from J, with 20 bases in between. CDR3 sequence reads: CASSQSWDLPSMDQPQHF. The CDR3 DNA reads as TGCGCCAGCAGTCAATCATGGGACCTCCCCTCCATGGATCAGCCCCAGCATTTT.

The sample holds a few counts of this clonotype. This chain links TRBV6-2 or TRBV6-3 with TRBJ2-1; TRBD1 matches at 7 bases. Trimming took 7 bases from V and 8 from J; bases not matched to a gene: 8. The length of the CDR3 is 13 residues. Germline V gives CDR1 MNHEY, CDR2 SVGEGT. CDR3 DNA: TGTGCCAGCAATCGACAGGGAAACCATGAGCAGTTCTTC. Translating it yields CASNRQGNHEQFF.

This clonotype was seen ten or more times. The CDR3, as DNA: TGCGCCAGCAGTAGTCAGTCCTACGAGCAGTACTTC. This sequence encodes CASSSQSYEQYF. V usage is TRBV10-2 and J usage is TRBJ2-7; D is uncertain. The CDR3 is 12 amino acids. Deletions cut 5 bases from V and 1 base from J, with 6 bases between. Germline V gene lookup returns CDR1 WSHSY and CDR2 SAAADI.

Only a few counts were recorded for this clonotype. The chain is built from TRBV6-2 or TRBV6-3 and TRBJ1-2; D ambiguous. The V end was cut by 6 bases, the J end by 6 bases, with 14 bases between. This CDR3 spans 13 amino acids. CDR1 is MNHEY, CDR2 SVGEGT, per germline. In DNA form, the CDR3 reads TGTGCCAGCAGCCCGGCCCCCAGGAATGGCTACACCTTC. Translating gives CASSPAPRNGYTF.

Many counts were recorded for this clonotype. The CDR3 region is CASSYWPTGNMNTEAFF. In DNA, the CDR3 is TGTGCCAGCAGTTACTGGCCAACAGGGAATATGAACACTGAAGCTTTCTTT. The chain combines TRBV6-5 with TRBJ1-1; D might be TRBD1 (6 bases). The germline V gene encodes CDR1 MNHEY and CDR2 SVGAGI. Between the trimmed V and J ends, which lost 1 base and 0 bases, there was a span of 15 bases. The CDR3 sequence is 17 residues long.

This clonotype was seen a handful of times. This chain uses TRBV6-5 with TRBJ2-2; possible D gene TRBD2, 6 bases. Germline V gives CDR1 MNHEY, CDR2 SVGAGI. The V and J ends lost 2 bases and 7 bases respectively, with 14 bases between them. CDR3 length: 15 residues. The CDR3 DNA reads TGTGCCAGCAGTTACGGAAAGGGGCGGGGCGGGGAGCTGTTTTTT. Translation: CASSYGKGRGGELFF.

Ten or more counts support this clonotype. The chain has TRBV29-1 and TRBJ2-5; D is perhaps TRBD2 (6 bases). Trimming pared 5 bases from V and 3 bases from J, leaving 7 bases between. Germline loops: CDR1 SQVTM, CDR2 ANQGSEA. The CDR3 length is 11 residues. In DNA form, the CDR3 reads TGCAGCGTTTGGAGGGAAGAGACCCAGTACTTC. Protein sequence: CSVWREETQYF.

J is TRBJ2-7 and V is TRBV12-3 or TRBV12-4; D remains ambiguous. Between the trimmed V and J ends, which lost 5 bases and 2 bases, there was a span of 13 bases. This CDR3 contains 14 residues. CDR3 residues: CASSIKFSPYEQYF. Here the CDR3 DNA reads TGTGCCAGCAGTATCAAGTTTTCACCCTACGAGCAGTACTTC.

This clonotype turned up a few times. The chain employs TRBV11-2 and TRBJ2-5; 12 nucleotides line up with TRBD2. With 2 bases clipped from V and 4 bases from J, the junction kept 11 bases outside the gene matches. Germline CDR1 and CDR2: SGHAT and FQNNGV. The CDR3 extends over 18 amino acids. The CDR3 spells CASSLSPSPTSGRETQYF. CDR3 coding DNA: TGTGCCAGCAGCTTAAGCCCCTCCCCGACTAGCGGGAGAGAGACCCAGTACTTC.

This clonotype has a count of ten or more. CDR3 in DNA: TGTGCCAGCAGCTTAGCGCTGGGATCAACAGCCTATGGCTACACCTTC. Protein sequence: CASSLALGSTAYGYTF. This chain uses TRBV7-9 with TRBJ1-2; D gene unclear. CDR3 size: 16 residues. With 0 bases removed from V and 4 bases from J, the gap between germline ends came to 15 bases. In germline, CDR1 is SEHNR, CDR2 FQNEAQ (reference sequence).

This clonotype has a count of ten or more. This sequence joins TRBV6-5 and TRBJ1-1; the D gene is possibly TRBD1 (5 bases). Between the trimmed V and J ends, which lost 7 bases and 4 bases, there was a span of 19 bases. Germline V gives CDR1 MNHEY, CDR2 SVGAGI. This CDR3 has 15 residues. The CDR3 here is CASTKPGAGATEAFF. The CDR3 bases are TGTGCCAGCACCAAACCCGGAGCCGGGGCCACTGAAGCTTTCTTT.

Ten or more counts support this clonotype. The chain has TRBV2 and TRBJ2-1, with D possibly matching TRBD2 (6 bases). Germline V lookup: CDR1 SNHLY, CDR2 FYNNEI. This CDR3 comprises 13 residues. The V gene lost 4 bases and the J gene lost 6 bases, with 10 bases spanning the gap. In DNA form, the CDR3 reads TGTGCCAGCAGTGGGCTGGGGGGCAATGAGCAGTTCTTC. Translating it yields CASSGLGGNEQFF.

This clonotype was detected only once. The chain has TRBV11-2 and TRBJ2-5; D might be TRBD1 (5 bases). The CDR3 runs to 13 residues. V lost 2 bases to trimming and J lost 4 bases, with 8 bases between them. CDR1 and CDR2 from the germline V gene are SGHAT and FQNNGV. The CDR3 region is CASSLRQGETQYF. The CDR3 DNA follows: TGTGCCAGCAGCTTAAGGCAGGGAGAGACCCAGTACTTC.

Ten or more counts support this clonotype. The CDR3 DNA is TGTGCCTGGCAGGAACCAAATCAGCCCCAGCATTTT. Translated, it gives CAWQEPNQPQHF. The rearrangement uses TRBV30 and TRBJ1-5; no firm D call. V was trimmed by 5 bases and J by 4 bases, leaving 9 bases between them. The germline V gene encodes CDR1 GTSNPN and CDR2 SVGIG (reference sequence). The CDR3 is 12 residues long.

Ten or more counts support this clonotype. The genes are TRBV12-3 or TRBV12-4 and TRBJ2-3, with D perhaps TRBD2 (5 bases). This CDR3 has 11 residues. V lost 7 bases, J lost 3 bases, and 5 bases lay in between. The CDR3 DNA sequence: TGTGCCAGCACGGGGACAGATACGCAGTATTTT. It specifies CASTGTDTQYF.

This clonotype appeared a single time. This sequence joins TRBV19 and TRBJ2-1; 10 bases agree with TRBD2. Germline-derived CDR1 and CDR2 are LNHDA and SQIVND (reference sequence). The ends lost 6 bases at V and 3 bases at J; junction bases unmatched: 8. The CDR3 runs to 16 residues. CDR3 nucleotides: TGTGCCAGTAGCCAACTAGCGGGGAGGATCTACAATGAGCAGTTCTTC. It encodes CASSQLAGRIYNEQFF.

This clonotype was detected many times. The CDR3 DNA sequence: TGTGCCAGCAGCATCGGGACGCCGCAAGAGACCCAGTACTTC. As protein: CASSIGTPQETQYF. The rearrangement joins TRBV7-2 to TRBJ2-5; D tentatively reads TRBD1 or TRBD2 (5 bases each). The CDR3 has 14 residues. Per the germline V gene, CDR1 is SGHTA and CDR2 is FQGNSA. The ends were cut back, 5 bases at V and 2 bases at J, with 12 bases in the middle.

Note on this clonotype: This sequence may be a read error, since a much larger clone differs from it by one base. V usage is TRBV6-1 and J usage is TRBJ2-5, with D possibly TRBD1 on 5 matching bases. Between the trimmed V and J ends, which lost 5 bases and 0 bases, there was a span of 22 bases. This CDR3 is 18 amino acids long. Looked up from germline, CDR1 is MNHNS and CDR2 is SASEGT. The CDR3 DNA reads as TGTGCCAGCAGTCAATTCCCCCGGATCAGGGTACACCAAGAGACCCAGTACTTC. Translating gives CASSQFPRIRVHQETQYF.

The chain combines TRBV4-3 with TRBJ1-2; TRBD1 matches 7 bases. This CDR3 is 14 amino acids long. J gave up 6 bases and V 3 bases, and 7 bases lay outside the gene matches. CDR1 is LGHNA, CDR2 YSLEER, per germline. In DNA form, the CDR3 reads TGCGCCAGCAGCCAGGTACAGGGGTCGGATGGCTACACCTTC. It translates to CASSQVQGSDGYTF.

The chain couples TRBV30 to TRBJ2-1; D is uncertain. Germline CDR1 is GTSNPN and CDR2 is SVGIG (reference sequence). The CDR3 has 12 residues. Trimming left V 4 bases short and J 3 bases short, with 7 bases between. CDR3 nucleotide sequence: TGTGCCTGGACCGTCCTCTACAATGAGCAGTTCTTC. Translated: CAWTVLYNEQFF.

This clonotype appeared many times. V usage is TRBV27 and J usage is TRBJ1-1; 8 bases fit TRBD1. V was clipped by 6 bases and J by 5 bases; unmatched bases: 11. The CDR3 loop spans 15 amino acids. Germline V gene data show CDR1 as MNHEY and CDR2 as SMNVEV (reference sequence). CDR3 sequence (DNA): TGTGCCAGCAGCCGTGCCGGGACAGGCGGTACTGAAGCTTTCTTT. This encodes CASSRAGTGGTEAFF.

This clonotype was observed at least ten times. The chain uses TRBV3-1 and TRBJ2-5; D might be TRBD1 (5 bases). The CDR3 consists of 15 residues. V was cut by 1 base and J by 3 bases, with 12 bases left in between. Germline V gene lookup returns CDR1 LGHDT and CDR2 YNNKEL (reference sequence). Written as DNA, the CDR3 is TGTGCCAGCAGCCAAGGGCCCTCACAGGAAGAGACCCAGTACTTC. Translation gives CASSQGPSQEETQYF.

The sample holds a few counts of this clonotype. CDR3 coding DNA: TGTGCCAGCAGAAAACTAGCGGGGGTCCAGCAGTTCTTC. This codes for CASRKLAGVQQFF. The chain carries TRBV12-3 or TRBV12-4 and TRBJ2-1, with TRBD2 matching 11 bases. The CDR3 totals 13 residues. With V trimmed by 6 bases and J by 11 bases, 6 bases remained unmatched.

This clonotype was picked up a small number of times. V gene TRBV3-1 combines with J gene TRBJ2-2; D may correspond to TRBD1 or TRBD2 (6 bases each). V dropped 4 bases and J dropped 4 bases, with 16 bases sitting between them. The CDR3 totals 16 residues. In germline, CDR1 is LGHDT, CDR2 YNNKEL (reference sequence). This CDR3 is CASSPMGAGRTGELFF. The CDR3 nucleotides read TGTGCCAGCAGCCCCATGGGGGCGGGGCGCACCGGGGAGCTGTTTTTT.

The genes are TRBV29-1 and TRBJ1-3; D gene unclear. The CDR3 sequence is 11 residues long. Germline V lookup: CDR1 SQVTM, CDR2 ANQGSEA. V was pared by 4 bases and J by 8 bases, with 9 bases between. The CDR3 protein is CSVGGVDTIYF. The CDR3 nucleotides read TGCAGCGTTGGAGGAGTGGACACCATATATTTT.

This clonotype was observed at least ten times. The rearrangement links TRBV20-1 to TRBJ1-1, with 10 bases matching TRBD1. The V and J ends lost 1 base and 5 bases, in that order; junction bases with no gene match: 4. The CDR3 is 14 residues long. CDR1 and CDR2 from the germline V gene are DFQATT and SNEGSKA (reference sequence). The chain's CDR3 is CSARAGTGETEAFF. The DNA for the CDR3 is TGCAGTGCTAGAGCCGGGACAGGGGAGACTGAAGCTTTCTTT.

This clonotype came up many times. The chain uses TRBV5-6 and TRBJ1-1, with D unclear. Germline CDR1 reads SGHDT; CDR2 reads YYEEEE. V was cut by 3 bases and J by 2 bases, with 14 bases left in between. This CDR3 contains 15 residues. This chain's CDR3 is CASSSRAEINTEAFF. The CDR3 nucleotides are TGTGCCAGCAGCTCGAGGGCAGAGATTAACACTGAAGCTTTCTTT.

This clonotype was seen ten or more times. This rearrangement joins TRBV6-2 or TRBV6-3 to TRBJ2-3, with 7 bases fitting TRBD2. The CDR3 sequence is 15 residues long. Germline-derived CDR1 and CDR2 are MNHEY and SVGEGT. V trimming: 5 bases; J trimming: 0 bases; junction bases outside the gene matches: 5. CDR3 sequence: CASSTTSVSTDTQYF. The CDR3 bases are TGTGCCAGCAGTACAACTAGCGTAAGCACAGATACGCAGTATTTT.

The rearrangement joins TRBV6-2 or TRBV6-3 to TRBJ2-1; TRBD2 is a possible D gene (6 bases). The CDR3 consists of 14 residues. Germline V gene data show CDR1 as MNHEY and CDR2 as SVGEGT. V was pared by 7 bases and J by 0 bases, with 10 bases between. CDR3 DNA: TGTGCCAGCACCGCCGGGGGCTCCTACAATGAGCAGTTCTTC. This gives the protein CASTAGGSYNEQFF.